These 22 T cell receptor beta chains were all obtained from the same sample, sequenced in a study of T-cell reconstitution after alpha-beta-depleted transplantation in children. Researchers prepared the TCRbeta library using unique molecular identifiers, the study reports. From the PCR reads, TCRdb called clonotypes with MiXCR, one entry per CDR3 protein. The sample yields 200,000 or so distinct CDR3 sequences, roughly 6.6% seen once. Sequencing was performed on PBMCs, taken before TCRalphabeta/CD19-depleted stem cell transplant. The receptors were sampled from a boy aged 2 to 10 with acute lymphoblastic leukemia, due to receive a stem cell transplant.

This clonotype was counted at least ten times. The chain uses TRBV2 and TRBJ2-1; D might be TRBD1 (5 bases). V was trimmed by 3 bases and J by 15 bases, leaving 15 bases between them. This CDR3 contains 12 residues. Germline V gene sequence: CDR1 SNHLY, CDR2 FYNNEI. The CDR3 spells CASSEGGGALFF. The DNA of the CDR3 is TGTGCCAGCAGTGAGGGCGGTGGGGCCCTGTTCTTC.

Within the sample, this clonotype is medium-sized. This rearrangement joins TRBV14 to TRBJ1-2; 7 bases agree with TRBD1. In germline, CDR1 is SGHDN, CDR2 FVKESK. This CDR3 has 14 amino acids. The V segment lost 8 bases and the J segment 8 bases; nucleotides outside the gene matches: 14. The chain's CDR3 is CASGRQGDLRGYTF. The CDR3 region has the DNA TGTGCCAGCGGACGACAGGGAGATCTAAGGGGCTACACCTTC.

This clonotype has a handful of counts. The rearrangement uses TRBV7-9 and TRBJ2-1, with 8 bases identical to TRBD2. Germline values: CDR1 SEHNR, CDR2 FQNEAQ (reference sequence). CDR3 length: 16 residues. V gave up 4 bases and J gave up 1 base; unmatched junction bases: 6. In DNA, the CDR3 is TGTGCCAGCAGCTCCTCCAGCGGGAGTTCCTACAATGAGCAGTTCTTC. This sequence encodes CASSSSSGSSYNEQFF.

Concerning this clonotype itself: This may be a read error: a much more frequent sequence differs by one nucleotide. The rearrangement links TRBV18 to TRBJ1-1; the D is unclear. The CDR3 covers 14 residues. Germline loops: CDR1 KGHSH, CDR2 LQKENI. CDR3 loop: CAISPSNTNTEAFF. CDR3 DNA sequence: TGTGCCATCTCACCGTCCAACACCAACACTGAAGCTTTCTTT.

This clonotype came up many times. V and J are TRBV11-2 and TRBJ2-5, with a tentative D call TRBD1 (5 bases). The CDR3 spans 13 residues. The germline gives CDR1 SGHAT, CDR2 FQNNGV. V lost 3 bases and J lost 5, with 10 bases in between. The CDR3 loop is CASSFQGWETQYF. The CDR3 region has the DNA TGTGCCAGCAGCTTCCAGGGTTGGGAGACCCAGTACTTC.

V usage is TRBV5-1 and J usage is TRBJ2-5; D not certain. There are 14 residues in the CDR3. From germline, CDR1 is SGHRS and CDR2 YFSETQ. The V and J ends lost 0 bases and 2 bases respectively, with 8 bases between them. The CDR3 DNA is TGCGCCAGCAGCTTGGTGCCCGATCAAGAGACCCAGTACTTC. This codes for CASSLVPDQETQYF. Based on the CDR3 plus reference TRBV5-1 and TRBJ2-5, the full variable domain is KAGVTQTPRYLIKTRGQQVTLSCSPISGHRSVSWYQQTPGQGLQFLFEYFSETQRNKGNFPGRFSGRQFSNSRSEMNVSTLELGDSALYLCASSLVPDQETQYFGPGTRLLVL.

V usage is TRBV14 and J usage is TRBJ2-7; D unclear. The CDR3 length is 16 residues. Germline CDR1 is SGHDN and CDR2 is FVKESK. Trimming removed 8 bases from V and 0 bases from J, with 20 bases in between. The CDR3 spells CASADGVPLSSYEQYF. CDR3 nucleotide sequence: TGTGCCAGCGCTGACGGAGTACCCCTAAGCTCCTACGAGCAGTACTTC.

The rearrangement joins TRBV11-2 to TRBJ2-7; the match to TRBD2 covers 7 bases. The CDR3 covers 19 residues. The V segment lost 5 bases and the J segment 3 bases; nucleotides outside the gene matches: 22. Germline loops: CDR1 SGHAT, CDR2 FQNNGV. The CDR3 DNA follows: TGTGCCAGCAGCCCGGGGGGTCTAGCGGACCGATACGACTTCTACGAGCAGTACTTC. It encodes CASSPGGLADRYDFYEQYF.

There are many counts of this clonotype. V is TRBV6-5 and J is TRBJ2-7; 8 bases fit TRBD1. The CDR3 loop spans 13 amino acids. The germline gives CDR1 MNHEY, CDR2 SVGAGI. Germline trimming cut 6 bases from V and 1 base from J; bases unmatched to any gene: 2. The CDR3 DNA reads as TGTGCCAGCAGCACAGGGGGATCCTACGAGCAGTACTTC. Encoded protein: CASSTGGSYEQYF.

This clonotype was detected many times. J is TRBJ2-5 and V is TRBV10-3, with TRBD1 as a possible D gene (6 bases). The V gene lost 6 bases and the J gene lost 5 bases, with 19 bases spanning the gap. The germline gives CDR1 ENHRY, CDR2 SYGVKD. The CDR3 length is 15 residues. In DNA, the CDR3 is TGTGCCATCAGCGATGAACAGGGCGTCCGGGAGACCCAGTACTTC. Its protein is CAISDEQGVRETQYF.

Worth noting for this clonotype: A much larger clone sits a single nucleotide away, making a read error possible. The rearrangement uses TRBV15 and TRBJ2-1; D ambiguous. The germline gives CDR1 LNHNV, CDR2 YYDKDF (reference sequence). V was clipped by 5 bases and J by 8 bases, with 13 bases between them. CDR3 length equals 13 residues. In DNA, the CDR3 is TGTGCCACCAGCCCACATCGAACCGATGAGCAGTTCTTC. It codes for CATSPHRTDEQFF.

This chain uses TRBV6-2 or TRBV6-3 with TRBJ1-5; no clear D. V gave up 0 bases and J gave up 2 bases, with 11 bases separating them. The germline gives CDR1 MNHEY, CDR2 SVGEGT. The CDR3 is 16 amino acids. The CDR3 reads CASSYSPARRNQPQHF. CDR3 coding DNA: TGTGCCAGCAGTTACTCTCCCGCCAGGCGCAATCAGCCCCAGCATTTT.

The chain carries TRBV20-1 and TRBJ2-7; TRBD2 agrees at 7 bases. J was trimmed by 3 bases and V by 2 bases; bases with no gene match: 7. This CDR3 contains 14 residues. The germline V gene encodes CDR1 DFQATT and CDR2 SNEGSKA (reference sequence). CDR3 sequence: CSARIKGRGYEQYF. In DNA form, the CDR3 reads TGCAGTGCTAGAATCAAGGGGAGGGGCTACGAGCAGTACTTC.

This clonotype was counted at least ten times. This CDR3 reads CASMMGTSGSAEQFF. The CDR3 nucleotides read TGCGCCAGCATGATGGGGACTAGCGGGTCGGCTGAGCAGTTCTTC. The gene calls are TRBV5-1 and TRBJ2-1; 12 bases line up with TRBD2. Germline V lookup: CDR1 SGHRS, CDR2 YFSETQ. This CDR3 is 15 amino acids long. Unmatched junction bases numbered 10, after V lost 6 bases and J lost 9 bases.

This clonotype was observed many times. The V call is TRBV4-2, the J call TRBJ1-3; unclear D gene. The germline CDR1 and CDR2 sequences are LGHNA and YNFKEQ. V lost 1 base and J 0 bases, leaving 16 bases between the germline ends. The CDR3 covers 18 residues. In DNA form, the CDR3 reads TGTGCCAGCAGCCAAGTTCGAGGCGCAGTGTCCTCTGGAAACACCATATATTTT. Translating it yields CASSQVRGAVSSGNTIYF.

There are many counts of this clonotype. The chain has TRBV20-1 and TRBJ2-2, with D hard to call. Trimming stripped 1 base from V and 6 bases from J, with 9 bases between. The CDR3 is made up of 13 amino acids. The germline V gene has CDR1 DFQATT and CDR2 SNEGSKA (reference sequence). CDR3 DNA: TGCAGTGCTAGAGTCGGCGAGCCCGGGGAGCTGTTTTTT. Translation gives CSARVGEPGELFF.

The genes are TRBV7-8 and TRBJ2-5; TRBD2 matches 9 bases. V gave up 4 bases and J gave up 2 bases; unmatched junction bases: 8. The CDR3 has 16 residues. The germline gives CDR1 SGHVS, CDR2 FQNEAQ. The CDR3 reads CASSSQAGGLQETQYF. In DNA form, the CDR3 reads TGTGCCAGCAGCTCCCAAGCGGGGGGATTGCAAGAGACCCAGTACTTC.

This clonotype appeared once. A read error is possible here, since a much larger clone lies one base away. CDR3 protein: CASSQDLAGRTYEQYF. The DNA of the CDR3 is TGCGCCAGCAGCCAAGATCTTGCGGGAAGGACGTACGAGCAGTACTTC. This chain links TRBV4-3 with TRBJ2-7; TRBD2 is a possible D gene (6 bases). Germline-derived CDR1 and CDR2 are LGHNA and YSLEER. V gave up 0 bases and J gave up 4 bases, with 16 bases separating them. This CDR3 comprises 16 residues.

In this sample, this clonotype turned up a few times. CDR3 DNA: TGCAGCGTTGACTGGGGGGCGCGGGAAGCTTTCTTT. Amino acid sequence: CSVDWGAREAFF. The chain links TRBV29-1 to TRBJ1-1, with D possibly being TRBD1 (6 bases). Germline assignment: CDR1 SQVTM and CDR2 ANQGSEA. Trimming left V 3 bases short and J 8 bases short, with 13 bases between. The CDR3 sequence is 12 residues long.

The chain carries TRBV6-5 and TRBJ1-4; 8 bases agree with TRBD1. The CDR3 sequence is 13 residues long. V shed 2 bases, J shed 8 bases, and the junction held 1 base outside the gene matches. Germline lookup yields CDR1 MNHEY and CDR2 SVGAGI. CDR3 amino acids: CASSYRDREKLFF. The CDR3 DNA reads TGTGCCAGCAGTTACAGGGACAGGGAAAAACTGTTTTTT.

In its sample, this clonotype was seen many times. The chain combines TRBV5-6 with TRBJ2-7; TRBD1 matches 10 bases. The CDR3 is made up of 15 amino acids. The V gene end was trimmed by 3 bases and the J gene end by 5 bases; junction bases not matched to a gene: 8. Germline CDR1 and CDR2: SGHDT and YYEEEE. CDR3 nucleotides: TGTGCCAGCAGCTCCCGGCGACAGGGGGCTAACGAGCAGTACTTC. Translating gives CASSSRRQGANEQYF.

The chain links TRBV11-3 to TRBJ2-1, with 8 bases lining up with TRBD2. The CDR3 extends over 16 amino acids. V shed 5 bases and J 1 base; nucleotides not matched to a gene: 7. From germline, CDR1 is SGHNT and CDR2 YENEEA. CDR3 sequence: CASSPTLAGSYNEQFF. CDR3 coding DNA: TGTGCCAGCAGCCCCACCCTAGCGGGTTCCTACAATGAGCAGTTCTTC.